Below are 15 T cell receptor beta chains sequenced from a single sample in a study of blood T cell repertoires in COVID-19. Here immunoSEQ multiplex PCR was the method, and the copy in TCRdb shows in-frame clones only, minus some. The repertoire holds fewer than 350,000 clones, with approximately 90% as singletons. Sequenced material: PBMCs or T cells enriched from blood (not recorded which). The receptor source for this set is a woman in her thirties or forties with acute COVID-19.

The chain employs TRBV20-1 and TRBJ1-2, with unresolved D. CDR1 is DFQATT and CDR2 is SNEGSKA in the germline V gene (reference sequence). The length of the CDR3 is 14 residues. The CDR3 here is CTASPQAANYGYTF. As DNA, the CDR3 is TGCACCGCTAGTCCCCAGGCCGCTAACTATGGCTACACCTTC.

This clone occurred a few times. This rearrangement joins TRBV6-5 to TRBJ2-1, with 8 bases matching TRBD2. Looked up from germline, CDR1 is MNHEY and CDR2 is SVGAGI. The J segment lost 2 bases and the V segment lost 3 bases, leaving 6 bases of the junction unmatched. CDR3 length: 16 residues. The CDR3 spells CASSYSGGGPYNEQFF. The CDR3 coding sequence is TGTGCCAGCAGTTATTCCGGGGGGGGACCCTACAATGAGCAGTTCTTC.

The table lists this clone with many counts. CDR3 protein: CASSLTGGMNTEAFF. As DNA, the CDR3 is TGTGCCAGCAGTTTAACAGGGGGGATGAACACTGAAGCTTTCTTT. J is TRBJ1-1 and V is TRBV28, with 8 bases aligning to TRBD1. Germline CDR1 is MDHEN and CDR2 is SYDVKM. This CDR3 contains 15 residues. Trimming at V came to 2 bases and at J to 0 bases, leaving 2 bases not matched to a gene.

This clone has only a few counts. V and J are TRBV15 and TRBJ2-1; weak D call: TRBD2 (5 bases). With 1 base removed from V and 5 bases from J, the gap between germline ends came to 12 bases. Germline CDR1 LNHNV, CDR2 YYDKDF (reference sequence). There are 15 residues in the CDR3. Here the CDR3 reads CATSRAASSDNEQFF. CDR3 coding DNA: TGTGCCACCAGCAGAGCGGCTAGCAGCGACAATGAGCAGTTCTTC.

J is TRBJ1-1 and V is TRBV3-1 (or the pseudogene TRBV3-2); 7 bases map to TRBD1. Germline values: CDR1 LGHDT, CDR2 YNNKEL (reference sequence). The junction had 2 bases not matched to a gene; V was cut back by 4 bases and J by 0 bases. There are 14 residues in the CDR3. In nucleotides, the CDR3 is TGTGCCAGCAGCCGACAGGGATTGAACACTGAAGCTTTCTTT. Its protein is CASSRQGLNTEAFF.

The rearrangement links TRBV13 to TRBJ1-6; possible D gene TRBD1, 5 bases. This CDR3 contains 16 residues. V was shortened by 5 bases and J by 3 bases, with 14 bases between the two germline ends. Germline CDR1 reads PRHDT; CDR2 reads FYEKMQ (reference sequence). This chain's CDR3 is CASSPRGTDYNSPLHF. CDR3 nucleotides: TGTGCCAGCAGCCCACGCGGGACGGACTATAATTCACCCCTCCACTTT. The full variable domain, completed using reference TRBV13 and TRBJ1-6, is AAGVIQSPRHLIKEKRETATLKCYPIPRHDTVYWYQQGPGQDPQFLISFYEKMQSDKGSIPDRFSAQQFSDYHSELNMSSLELGDSALYFCASSPRGTDYNSPLHFGNGTRLTVT.

This chain joins TRBV10-3 and TRBJ1-2; maybe TRBD1 (5 bases). The V gene lost 0 bases and the J gene lost 7 bases, with 12 bases spanning the gap. The CDR3 has 14 amino acids. Per the germline V gene, CDR1 is ENHRY and CDR2 is SYGVKD. The CDR3 loop reads CAISESAGFGGYTF. CDR3 DNA: TGTGCCATCAGTGAGTCAGCAGGGTTCGGTGGCTACACCTTC.

This clone was detected only once. J is TRBJ2-7 and V is TRBV4-1; 8 nucleotides line up with TRBD2. V gave up 1 base and J gave up 1 base; unmatched junction bases: 3. There are 15 residues in the CDR3. CDR1 MGHRA and CDR2 YSYEKL come from the germline V gene. CDR3 nucleotides: TGCGCCAGCAGCCAAGGCGCGGGGGGTTCCTACGAGCAGTACTTC. The encoded protein is CASSQGAGGSYEQYF.

The chain links TRBV27 to TRBJ2-7, with D possibly being TRBD1 (5 bases). The V and J ends lost 6 bases and 3 bases respectively, with 18 bases between them. From germline, CDR1 is MNHEY and CDR2 SMNVEV (reference sequence). The CDR3 runs to 15 residues. CDR3 nucleotides: TGTGCCAGCAGGACCGCCAGGGTAATTTACTACGAGCAGTACTTC. It specifies CASRTARVIYYEQYF.

This chain connects TRBV7-9 to TRBJ2-1; D unresolved. The CDR3 covers 12 residues. Looked up from germline, CDR1 is SEHNR and CDR2 is FQNEAQ (reference sequence). V lost 5 bases, J lost 7 bases, and 9 bases lay in between. The CDR3 nucleotides read TGTGCCAGCAGCCTTAGCAGAAATGAGCAGTTCTTC. Its translation is CASSLSRNEQFF.

The rearrangement joins TRBV2 to TRBJ1-1, with 10 bases matching TRBD1. In germline, CDR1 is SNHLY, CDR2 FYNNEI. The junction had 10 bases not matched to a gene; V was cut back by 9 bases and J by 3 bases. This CDR3 is built from 15 residues. In DNA form, the CDR3 reads TGTGCCAGGAGAGGTGCCGGGACAGGGGACACTGAAGCTTTCTTT. This sequence encodes CARRGAGTGDTEAFF.

The chain links TRBV12-1 to TRBJ1-2. TRBV12-1 has pseudogene status. The CDR3 is 12 residues long. CDR3 DNA: TGTTATAATCGGGGGGCAGCGTATGGCTACACCTTC. This codes for CYNRGAAYGYTF.

The rearrangement uses TRBV4-1 and TRBJ1-1; D not certain. The CDR3 spans 17 residues. Trimming removed 1 base at V and 0 bases at J, with 15 bases between. The germline gives CDR1 MGHRA, CDR2 YSYEKL. DNA for the CDR3: TGCGCCAGCAGCCAAGCGGTGAAGGCGGGGATGAACACTGAAGCTTTCTTT. It yields the protein CASSQAVKAGMNTEAFF.

The genes are TRBV3-1 (or the pseudogene TRBV3-2) and TRBJ2-3, with D possibly matching TRBD1 (5 bases). V dropped 3 bases and J dropped 7 bases, with 8 bases sitting between them. CDR3 length: 12 residues. In germline, CDR1 is LGHDT, CDR2 YNNKEL (reference sequence). This chain's CDR3 is CASSQGRHTQYF. DNA of the CDR3: TGTGCCAGCAGCCAGGGGCGGCATACGCAGTATTTT.

The V and J genes are TRBV9 and TRBJ2-3, with D possibly TRBD2 on 6 matching bases. CDR1 is SGDLS and CDR2 is YYNGEE in the germline V gene. V was shortened by 0 bases and J by 5 bases, with 13 bases between the two germline ends. CDR3 length: 15 amino acids. The CDR3 DNA reads TGTGCCAGCAGCGTAGCGATCCTAGCGAGAGATACGCAGTATTTT. This codes for CASSVAILARDTQYF.